This is a list of T cell receptor beta chains from one sample in a study of graft-versus-host responses after intestinal transplantation. What these receptors recognize is not known. Repertoires were generated with immunoSEQ multiplex PCR, while TCRdb's copy carries only in-frame clones and drops some. This sample has tens of thousands of clones, with around 96% found just once. Sequencing used unstimulated CD8+ T cells sorted from spleen or lymph node cells, obtained before transplant. Receptors originate from a human donor who was the organ donor for an intestinal transplant. Both conserved end residues are part of each CDR3. Fields, in order: CDR3 DNA, CDR3 protein, D gene, clone size, V gene, J gene. The D gene is left open where the match is weak. Clone size is stated in some rows and not others, as once, few, many or a class when expanded.

CDR3nt: TGTGCCAGCAGCCACTCGCCAGGGGACGCAAGGAAATACGAGCAGTACTTC; CDR3aa: CASSHSPGDARKYEQYF; d_gene: -; abundance: -; v_gene: TRBV7-9; j_gene: TRBJ2-7
CDR3nt: TGTGCCAGCAGTACCCGACAGATGAACACTGAAGCTTTCTTT; CDR3aa: CASSTRQMNTEAFF; d_gene: -; abundance: -; v_gene: TRBV6-5; j_gene: TRBJ1-1
CDR3nt: TGTGCCAGCAGTTTTACAGGGCTCGCCGAGCAGTACTTC; CDR3aa: CASSFTGLAEQYF; d_gene: -; abundance: -; v_gene: TRBV27; j_gene: TRBJ2-7
CDR3nt: TGTGCCAGCAGCTCCCGGACAGGGGGCTCGTACGAGCAGTACTTC; CDR3aa: CASSSRTGGSYEQYF; d_gene: TRBD1; abundance: -; v_gene: TRBV11-3; j_gene: TRBJ2-7
CDR3nt: TGTGCCAGCAGTCCAGGGGTTCAAGGGACGAACACTGAAGCTTTCTTT; CDR3aa: CASSPGVQGTNTEAFF; d_gene: -; abundance: -; v_gene: TRBV5-4; j_gene: TRBJ1-1
CDR3nt: TGTGCCAGCAGTTTGCAACTAGCGGCAAATGAGCAGTTCTTC; CDR3aa: CASSLQLAANEQFF; d_gene: TRBD2; abundance: -; v_gene: TRBV28; j_gene: TRBJ2-1
CDR3nt: TGTGCCAGCAAATATGAGCTTACCTACGAGCAGTACTTC; CDR3aa: CASKYELTYEQYF; d_gene: -; abundance: -; v_gene: TRBV28; j_gene: TRBJ2-7
CDR3nt: TGTGCCAGCACTGTAGGTCTCAGGGTGTCCGAGCAGTACTTC; CDR3aa: CASTVGLRVSEQYF; d_gene: -; abundance: -; v_gene: TRBV2; j_gene: TRBJ2-7
CDR3nt: TGTGCCAGCAGCTTAGAGGGTACGGAAGCTAACTATGGCTACACCTTC; CDR3aa: CASSLEGTEANYGYTF; d_gene: -; abundance: -; v_gene: TRBV7-9; j_gene: TRBJ1-2
CDR3nt: TGTGCCAGCAGCTCACTGGGACAGGCGGGCACCGGGGAGCTGTTTTTT; CDR3aa: CASSSLGQAGTGELFF; d_gene: TRBD1; abundance: -; v_gene: TRBV7-2; j_gene: TRBJ2-2
CDR3nt: TGCAGCGGCGCAACAGGGAGTTGGTTTGGCTACACCTTC; CDR3aa: CSGATGSWFGYTF; d_gene: -; abundance: -; v_gene: TRBV29-1; j_gene: TRBJ1-2
CDR3nt: TGTGCCAGCAGCTTAGGGGCGTGGATTCCCATAGGAGATTCACCCCTCCACTTT; CDR3aa: CASSLGAWIPIGDSPLHF; d_gene: -; abundance: -; v_gene: TRBV7-9; j_gene: TRBJ1-6
CDR3nt: TGCGCCAGCAGCCGGTCCAGGGGGGACTATGGCTACACCTTC; CDR3aa: CASSRSRGDYGYTF; d_gene: TRBD1; abundance: -; v_gene: TRBV4-3; j_gene: TRBJ1-2
CDR3nt: TGTGCCGCCAGCGCGGGACTAGCGGACAATGAGCAGTTCTTC; CDR3aa: CAASAGLADNEQFF; d_gene: TRBD2; abundance: -; v_gene: TRBV25-1; j_gene: TRBJ2-1
CDR3nt: TGCGCCAGCAGCTTCGGGGGGGGATCAGATACGCAGTATTTT; CDR3aa: CASSFGGGSDTQYF; d_gene: TRBD2; abundance: -; v_gene: TRBV5-1; j_gene: TRBJ2-3
CDR3nt: TGTGCCAGCAGCTTAGAGTTAGGGGGGGGCGAAAAACTGTTTTTT; CDR3aa: CASSLELGGGEKLFF; d_gene: -; abundance: -; v_gene: TRBV7-2; j_gene: TRBJ1-4
CDR3nt: TGTGCCAGCACCCCAGCGGGGGGGACCGGGGAGCTGTTTTTT; CDR3aa: CASTPAGGTGELFF; d_gene: TRBD2; abundance: -; v_gene: TRBV27; j_gene: TRBJ2-2
CDR3nt: TGTGCCAGCAGCTTAGGACTAGCGTTGGATACGCAGTATTTT; CDR3aa: CASSLGLALDTQYF; d_gene: TRBD2; abundance: -; v_gene: TRBV5-4; j_gene: TRBJ2-3
CDR3nt: TGTGCCAGCAGTGACGGGGGCACAGATACGCAGTATTTT; CDR3aa: CASSDGGTDTQYF; d_gene: -; abundance: -; v_gene: TRBV6-4; j_gene: TRBJ2-3
CDR3nt: TGTGCCATCGGCGGCGGGGGGAGCAATCAGCCCCAGCATTTT; CDR3aa: CAIGGGGSNQPQHF; d_gene: -; abundance: -; v_gene: TRBV10-3; j_gene: TRBJ1-5
CDR3nt: TGTGCCAGCAGCCTCGGACAGGGCAGGTCTGGGGCCAACGTCCTGACTTTC; CDR3aa: CASSLGQGRSGANVLTF; d_gene: TRBD1; abundance: -; v_gene: TRBV7-9; j_gene: TRBJ2-6
CDR3nt: TGTGCCAGCAGTTATGGGAGGGGCGTGTATGGCTACACCTTC; CDR3aa: CASSYGRGVYGYTF; d_gene: -; abundance: -; v_gene: TRBV6-5; j_gene: TRBJ1-2
CDR3nt: TGCGCCAGCAGCCGCCAAGAAGAAAGTGGAACAGGTACCGGGGAGCTGTTTTTT; CDR3aa: CASSRQEESGTGTGELFF; d_gene: -; abundance: -; v_gene: TRBV4-3; j_gene: TRBJ2-2
CDR3nt: TGTGCCAGCAGCGGACGCATCAGCTCCTACAATGAGCAGTTCTTC; CDR3aa: CASSGRISSYNEQFF; d_gene: -; abundance: -; v_gene: TRBV9; j_gene: TRBJ2-1
CDR3nt: TGCGCCAGCAGCCAAGCCGACACAATGGGGTACGAGCAGTACTTC; CDR3aa: CASSQADTMGYEQYF; d_gene: -; abundance: -; v_gene: TRBV4-1; j_gene: TRBJ2-7
CDR3nt: TGCGCCAGCAGGCCTACTAGCGGGAGAAGCACAGATACGCAGTATTTT; CDR3aa: CASRPTSGRSTDTQYF; d_gene: TRBD2; abundance: once; v_gene: TRBV5-1; j_gene: TRBJ2-3
CDR3nt: TGTGCCAGCAGTCCCGGGACAGGGGGACGTAACTATGGCTACACCTTC; CDR3aa: CASSPGTGGRNYGYTF; d_gene: TRBD1; abundance: -; v_gene: TRBV5-4; j_gene: TRBJ1-2
CDR3nt: TGTGCCACCCAAAGGACGAAGAAGGGAGGTAACAATGAGCAGTTCTTC; CDR3aa: CATQRTKKGGNNEQFF; d_gene: -; abundance: -; v_gene: TRBV7-9; j_gene: TRBJ2-1
CDR3nt: TGCGCCAGCAGCCAAGATCTCTCGGGGGTCCTCTACAATGAGCAGTTCTTC; CDR3aa: CASSQDLSGVLYNEQFF; d_gene: -; abundance: -; v_gene: TRBV4-1; j_gene: TRBJ2-1
CDR3nt: TGTGCCAGCAGTTACAGGTCGGCAGGGACCCTCCAAGAGACCCAGTACTTC; CDR3aa: CASSYRSAGTLQETQYF; d_gene: -; abundance: -; v_gene: TRBV6-8; j_gene: TRBJ2-5
CDR3nt: TGCGCCAGCAGCCAACCGACGGGTTCACCCCTCCACTTT; CDR3aa: CASSQPTGSPLHF; d_gene: -; abundance: -; v_gene: TRBV4-1; j_gene: TRBJ1-6
CDR3nt: TGTGCCAGCAGCTACCAACCTGGGACTAGCGGGGGGGCAACTAGAGATACGCAGTATTTT; CDR3aa: CASSYQPGTSGGATRDTQYF; d_gene: TRBD2; abundance: -; v_gene: TRBV7-6; j_gene: TRBJ2-3
CDR3nt: TGTGCCAGCAGCGTGGGACAGGGGGGGGACACCATATATTTT; CDR3aa: CASSVGQGGDTIYF; d_gene: TRBD1; abundance: -; v_gene: TRBV9; j_gene: TRBJ1-3
CDR3nt: TGTGCCAGCAGCCCCGACAGGGGGCCCACTGAAGCTTTCTTT; CDR3aa: CASSPDRGPTEAFF; d_gene: TRBD1; abundance: -; v_gene: TRBV5-4; j_gene: TRBJ1-1
CDR3nt: TGTGCCAGCAGTTATGGCGAAACAGATACGCAGTATTTT; CDR3aa: CASSYGETDTQYF; d_gene: -; abundance: -; v_gene: TRBV6-1; j_gene: TRBJ2-3
CDR3nt: TGTGCCAGCTCTCCCGGTCCCCTCTCCTACGAGCAGTACTTC; CDR3aa: CASSPGPLSYEQYF; d_gene: -; abundance: -; v_gene: TRBV19; j_gene: TRBJ2-7
CDR3nt: TGTGCCAGCAGTGAGTCGGGGATGATCACTGAAGCTTTCTTT; CDR3aa: CASSESGMITEAFF; d_gene: -; abundance: -; v_gene: TRBV6-1; j_gene: TRBJ1-1
CDR3nt: TGTGCCAGCAGTTTATTACTAGAGGATACGCAGTATTTT; CDR3aa: CASSLLLEDTQYF; d_gene: -; abundance: -; v_gene: TRBV27; j_gene: TRBJ2-3
CDR3nt: TGTGCCAGCAGCCTACCGGGGACCTACGAGCAGTACTTC; CDR3aa: CASSLPGTYEQYF; d_gene: -; abundance: -; v_gene: TRBV7-2; j_gene: TRBJ2-7
CDR3nt: TGTGCCAGCAGCAACCGAGGGACCCTCGACACTGAAGCTTTCTTT; CDR3aa: CASSNRGTLDTEAFF; d_gene: -; abundance: -; v_gene: TRBV9; j_gene: TRBJ1-1
CDR3nt: TGTGCCAGCAGCTTAGTCGGGAACACTGAAGCTTTCTTT; CDR3aa: CASSLVGNTEAFF; d_gene: -; abundance: -; v_gene: TRBV7-2; j_gene: TRBJ1-1
CDR3nt: TGTGCCAGCATTCATGGGAGGGCGAGTAATTCACCCCTCCACTTT; CDR3aa: CASIHGRASNSPLHF; d_gene: -; abundance: -; v_gene: TRBV28; j_gene: TRBJ1-6
CDR3nt: TGTGCCAGTAGTATGCGCGAAGGGGCCGGCGGCTACACCTTC; CDR3aa: CASSMREGAGGYTF; d_gene: -; abundance: -; v_gene: TRBV19; j_gene: TRBJ1-2
CDR3nt: TGTGCCATCAGTAACCGGGACACATTGTTTACTGAAGCTTTCTTT; CDR3aa: CAISNRDTLFTEAFF; d_gene: -; abundance: -; v_gene: TRBV10-3; j_gene: TRBJ1-1
CDR3nt: TGCGCCAGCAGCCCTTGGACAGGGAACACCATATATTTT; CDR3aa: CASSPWTGNTIYF; d_gene: TRBD1; abundance: few; v_gene: TRBV4-1; j_gene: TRBJ1-3
CDR3nt: TGTGCCAGCAGCCAAGGGTCAGAACAATACACAGATACGCAGTATTTT; CDR3aa: CASSQGSEQYTDTQYF; d_gene: -; abundance: -; v_gene: TRBV4-2; j_gene: TRBJ2-3
CDR3nt: TGTGCCAGCAGCTATTACTCAGGGGGTAACTCTGGAAACACCATATATTTT; CDR3aa: CASSYYSGGNSGNTIYF; d_gene: TRBD1; abundance: -; v_gene: TRBV13; j_gene: TRBJ1-3
CDR3nt: TGCGCCAGCAGCTTCGATCTAGACGTAGCGGGCACCGGGGAGCTGTTTTTT; CDR3aa: CASSFDLDVAGTGELFF; d_gene: TRBD2; abundance: -; v_gene: TRBV5-1; j_gene: TRBJ2-2
CDR3nt: TGCAGCGTTGAAGTCGGCAGGGGGGAAACCTACGAGCAGTACTTC; CDR3aa: CSVEVGRGETYEQYF; d_gene: -; abundance: -; v_gene: TRBV29-1; j_gene: TRBJ2-7
CDR3nt: TGTGCCAGCAGTTCTCGGACTAGCGGGGGGGCCGACGAGCAGTACTTC; CDR3aa: CASSSRTSGGADEQYF; d_gene: TRBD2; abundance: -; v_gene: TRBV28; j_gene: TRBJ2-7
CDR3nt: TGTGCCAGCAGCCCAATAGGCGGACAGGGAACCACTGAAGCTTTCTTT; CDR3aa: CASSPIGGQGTTEAFF; d_gene: TRBD1; abundance: -; v_gene: TRBV9; j_gene: TRBJ1-1
CDR3nt: TGTGCCAGCAGTTTATCGTGGGTTGGAGGGGGGAATCAGCCCCAGCATTTT; CDR3aa: CASSLSWVGGGNQPQHF; d_gene: -; abundance: -; v_gene: TRBV27; j_gene: TRBJ1-5